This TCR beta chain was obtained from a study of T cells in Graves' hyperthyroidism and ophthalmopathy. Amplification yielded TCR beta CDR3 regions, with RNA transcripts as the source. First-round RT-PCR of the TCR CDR3 relied on the HTBI primer set. TCRdb processed the multiplex PCR reads anew with MiXCR; each CDR3 protein has one entry. The sample has about 640,000 distinct CDR3 sequences; about 20% are singletons. Looked up from germline, CDR1 is WNHNN and CDR2 is SYGVQD (reference sequence). The CDR3 extends over 15 amino acids. V lost 3 bases, J lost 8 bases, and 5 bases stayed unmatched. This clonotype was picked up a small number of times.

The clonotype originates from a young man with Graves' ophthalmopathy. The sequenced material came from blood. The V gene is TRBV10-1, the J gene TRBJ2-1, with 12 bases lining up with TRBD2. The CDR3 protein is CASSDPGLAGYEQFF. Written as DNA, the CDR3 is TGCGCCAGCAGTGATCCGGGACTAGCGGGTTATGAGCAGTTCTTC.